The rows below give T cell receptor beta chains drawn from one sample of a study of blood T cell repertoires in COVID-19. Profiling relied on immunoSEQ multiplex PCR, and the TCRdb table lists in-frame clones only, not all of them. The table lists about 140,000 clones, around 84% of them singletons. The sequencing sample was made of peripheral blood. All receptors derive from a man aged 25-45 years with COVID-19, enrolled during active disease. CDR3s include the opening cysteine and the closing phenylalanine or tryptophan. D genes are given only for firm matches. The size field is filled for only some rows; it gives once, few, many or a size class.

j_gene,abundance,d_gene,v_gene,CDR3aa,CDR3nt
TRBJ2-5,-,-,TRBV12-3/TRBV12-4,CASNRDTQETQYF,TGTGCCAGCAATAGGGACACTCAAGAGACCCAGTACTTC
TRBJ2-1,-,-,TRBV24-1,CATSDLSAPSYNEQFF,TGTGCCACCAGTGATTTATCAGCGCCTTCCTACAATGAGCAGTTCTTC
TRBJ1-2,once,-,TRBV19,CASSDGGANYGYTF,TGTGCCAGTAGCGACGGGGGGGCCAACTATGGCTACACCTTC
TRBJ2-3,-,-,TRBV15,CATSRDAPDTQYF,TGTGCCACCAGCAGAGATGCGCCAGATACGCAGTATTTT
TRBJ2-5,once,-,TRBV5-1,CASRRDLKETQYF,TGCGCCAGCAGACGGGACTTGAAAGAGACCCAGTACTTC
TRBJ2-7,-,-,TRBV18,CASSPTTADYEQYF,TGTGCCAGCTCACCAACGACTGCGGACTACGAGCAGTACTTC
TRBJ1-3,-,-,TRBV29-1,CSVETDSTSGNTIYF,TGCAGCGTTGAAACGGACAGTACTTCTGGAAACACCATATATTTT
TRBJ2-2,-,TRBD1,TRBV5-4,CASSSPGQGNTGELFF,TGTGCCAGCAGCTCCCCGGGACAGGGGAACACCGGGGAGCTGTTTTTT
TRBJ1-4,once,TRBD1,TRBV9,CASSGTGIPEKLFF,TGTGCCAGCAGCGGGACAGGAATCCCTGAAAAACTGTTTTTT
TRBJ2-7,-,-,TRBV6-5,CASSYSVTGSDEQYF,TGTGCCAGCAGTTACTCCGTGACAGGTAGCGACGAGCAGTACTTC
TRBJ2-7,-,TRBD1,TRBV3-1/TRBV3-2,CASSRTGTTYEQYF,TGTGCCAGCAGCCGGACAGGGACCACCTACGAGCAGTACTTC
TRBJ1-5,-,-,TRBV6-5,CASHGGPNQPQHF,TGTGCCAGCCACGGGGGTCCCAATCAGCCCCAGCATTTT
TRBJ1-2,-,TRBD1,TRBV28,CASSSGTARGYTF,TGTGCCAGCAGCTCGGGGACAGCCCGTGGCTACACCTTC
TRBJ2-7,-,-,TRBV11-2,CASSPPPQPYEQYF,TGTGCCAGCAGCCCGCCGCCACAGCCCTACGAGCAGTACTTC
TRBJ2-5,-,-,TRBV6-5,CASSYGRVTQETQYF,TGTGCCAGCAGTTATGGCCGGGTAACCCAAGAGACCCAGTACTTC
TRBJ2-7,-,-,TRBV9,CASSARGGGIYEQYF,TGTGCCAGCAGCGCTCGCGGGGGCGGGATCTACGAGCAGTACTTC
TRBJ1-2,-,-,TRBV30,CAWSLGYGYTF,TGTGCCTGGAGTCTCGGGTATGGCTACACCTTC
TRBJ2-7,-,-,TRBV2,CASNTGHYEQYF,TGTGCCAGCAATACCGGACACTACGAGCAGTACTTC
TRBJ2-1,-,-,TRBV12-2,CASRLPPMEQFF,TGTGCAAGTCGCTTACCCCCAATGGAGCAGTTCTTC
TRBJ1-6,few,-,TRBV30,CAWSWEGVSPLHF,TGTGCCTGGAGCTGGGAGGGGGTTTCACCCCTCCACTTT
TRBJ2-3,-,TRBD2,TRBV7-9,CASSLGASGNTDTQYF,TGTGCCAGCAGCTTAGGAGCTAGCGGGAATACAGATACGCAGTATTTT
TRBJ1-6,-,TRBD1,TRBV11-1,CASSKPTGYGSPLHF,TGTGCCAGCAGCAAACCGACAGGGTACGGATCACCCCTCCACTTT
TRBJ2-7,-,TRBD1,TRBV7-9,CASSFDRVAYEQYF,TGTGCCAGCAGCTTCGACAGGGTGGCCTACGAGCAGTACTTC
TRBJ2-5,-,-,TRBV10-3,CAIQGQETQYF,TGTGCCATCCAGGGGCAAGAGACCCAGTACTTC
TRBJ2-7,-,TRBD1,TRBV14,CASSQDLPGGLYEQYF,TGTGCCAGCAGCCAAGATTTGCCAGGGGGCCTGTACGAGCAGTACTTC
TRBJ2-2,-,TRBD1,TRBV6-4,CASRAAGGPGELFF,TGTGCCAGCAGAGCGGCAGGGGGCCCCGGGGAGCTGTTTTTT
TRBJ1-1,-,-,TRBV30,CAWNIQGHTEAFF,TGTGCCTGGAACATACAGGGACACACTGAAGCTTTCTTT
TRBJ2-1,-,-,TRBV10-3,CAISRSYNEQFF,TGTGCCATCAGCAGATCTTACAATGAGCAGTTCTTC
TRBJ2-5,-,TRBD1,TRBV5-5,CASSLYLQGSQETQYF,TGTGCCAGCAGCTTGTATTTACAGGGGTCACAAGAGACCCAGTACTTC
TRBJ2-7,few,-,TRBV5-5,CASSLSGAVVHEQYF,TGTGCCAGCAGCCTCTCTGGGGCCGTAGTCCACGAGCAGTACTTC
TRBJ2-1,once,TRBD2,TRBV11-2,CASSPSGRSYNEQFF,TGTGCCAGCAGCCCGAGCGGGAGGTCCTACAATGAGCAGTTCTTC
TRBJ1-3,-,-,TRBV6-1,CASSESAGNTIYF,TGTGCCAGCAGTGAAAGCGCTGGAAACACCATATATTTT
TRBJ2-6,-,-,TRBV7-3,CASSLRGANVLTF,TGTGCCAGCAGCTTGCGAGGGGCCAACGTCCTGACTTTC
TRBJ2-2,-,TRBD2,TRBV27,CASSGGRAVNTGELFF,TGTGCCAGCAGTGGCGGGAGGGCCGTGAACACCGGGGAGCTGTTTTTT
TRBJ2-7,-,TRBD2,TRBV27,CASSLRSGLAGYEQYF,TGTGCCAGCAGTTTAAGGTCGGGACTAGCGGGATACGAGCAGTACTTC
TRBJ2-5,-,-,TRBV28,CASSLAGYQETQYF,TGTGCCAGCAGTTTGGCAGGGTACCAAGAGACCCAGTACTTC